Detailed here is one T cell receptor beta chain. Its recognized antigen is unknown. Base qualities are not recorded, but no much larger clone differs from it by a single base. The data were obtained in a study of CD4 T cells in relation to SARS-CoV-2 and coronaviruses (dated by TCRdb to the early 2020s). In the study overall: The ViraFEST assay cultured PBMCs with antigen for roughly 11 days, then sequenced TCR beta CDR3s to find antigen-specific clonal expansions. A median age of approximately 40 years, with a range of about 20 to 75 years, was recorded for the full convalescent cohort of over ten patients. Of the 12 convalescent patients, 8 were male and 4 were female, and two of the subjects were Hispanic. Shared crossreactive spike epitopes were mapped to their HLA restriction using patient-derived lymphoblastoid cell lines. At the level of individual TCR clonotypes, the study evaluated whether memory CD4+ T cells crossreact between the spike proteins of SARS-CoV-2 and those of common cold coronaviruses. The Adaptive Biotechnologies TCR-sequencing kit was used to sequence samples from a few pre-COVID donors and the naive versus memory experiments, whereas other data were Illumina-based. Expansion assays from other donors in the study were sequenced with a different, Illumina-based TCR-beta assay. Study-wide conclusions, independent of this receptor: In 65% to 70% of donors, memory CD4+ clonotypes turned up that crossrecognized SARS-CoV-2 and at least one common cold coronavirus spike. No donor contributed both pre-pandemic and post-infection samples, which limited tracing the source of pre-existing responses. Crossreactive clones showed significantly weaker SARS-CoV-2-driven expansion than monoreactive clones, consistent with antigenic imprinting. The study was constrained by small numbers of patients and of tested TCRs. Sequencing naive versus memory cells indicated that the assay picks up memory recall responses, not primary responses primed during culture. Because the crossreactivity analysis focused on spike protein, crossreactivity against other viral proteins was not assessed.

The CDR3 runs 15 residues from the cysteine to the phenylalanine. The sequence is cut down to CDR3 DNA, 45 bases in frame from base 1. The germline V gene encodes CDR1 SGDLS and CDR2 YYNGEE. From V the trimming removes 0 bases and from J it removes 3 bases, while the gene matches leave 1 base of the junction unaccounted for. Naive and memory CD4+ T cells were separated from cryopreserved PBMCs through CD4 enrichment, which was followed by EasySep naive CD4+ T cell enrichment. For roughly 11 days, sorted naive or memory CD4+ T cells (roughly 98,000) were cultured at a 1:1 ratio with T cell-depleted PBMCs and CEF peptides. Each peptide culture condition was generally run in triplicate replicate wells. PBMCs were isolated from leukapheresis product or whole blood by Ficoll-Paque PLUS gradient centrifugation. PBMCs were either cryopreserved at -140°C or used fresh in the expansion assay. The QIAamp Micro DNA Kit was used to extract genomic DNA from the CD4+ T cells.

CEF-cultured naive and memory CD4+ T cell DNA received survey-level immunoSEQ TCR-beta sequencing. As for the authors' bioinformatics: Preprocessing removed nonproductive sequences and CDR3s not starting with C, not ending with F or W, or shorter than 7 amino acids. The MANAFEST web app identified antigen-specific clonotypes based on expansion compared with the reference and other culture wells. A clone was considered positive if significant expansion relative to the reference culture was observed in 2 of 3 replicate wells at an FDR below 0.05. A further requirement for positive clones was significant expansion compared with all other tandem wells, along with an odds ratio above 5. Cultured and uncultured naive and memory CD4+ repertoires were searched for previously identified spike- and CEF-reactive CDR3s. CDR3 homology was measured as pairwise Levenshtein distance, computed with the stringdist R package after trimming three terminal residues from each end. As stored in TCRdb, this immuneACCESS dataset retains in-frame rearrangements with V and J assigned. A fraction of the clones does not appear; measured against another copy, unresolved V genes explain less than half of the discrepancy, and the remainder lacks a known reason. V and J calls and clone size follow that table, whereas D and trimming were derived from the DNA. This sample has around 40,000 clones in its table, and approximately 80% of those were observed once. Of the sample, roughly 1.2% falls within the top ten clones.

The TCR originated in an adult with COVID-19. This sequence uses TRBV9 and TRBJ2-2; the junction holds 8 bases that match TRBD2. The sample comprised naive CD4+ T cells from PBMCs, cultured in vitro. What the cell subset or site label conveys for this sample: naive CD4+ T cells isolated by negative enrichment. The nucleotide sequence is given as TGTGCCAGCAGCGTAGCAGCGGGGGACACCGGGGAGCTGTTTTTT. Its protein product is CASSVAAGDTGELFF.